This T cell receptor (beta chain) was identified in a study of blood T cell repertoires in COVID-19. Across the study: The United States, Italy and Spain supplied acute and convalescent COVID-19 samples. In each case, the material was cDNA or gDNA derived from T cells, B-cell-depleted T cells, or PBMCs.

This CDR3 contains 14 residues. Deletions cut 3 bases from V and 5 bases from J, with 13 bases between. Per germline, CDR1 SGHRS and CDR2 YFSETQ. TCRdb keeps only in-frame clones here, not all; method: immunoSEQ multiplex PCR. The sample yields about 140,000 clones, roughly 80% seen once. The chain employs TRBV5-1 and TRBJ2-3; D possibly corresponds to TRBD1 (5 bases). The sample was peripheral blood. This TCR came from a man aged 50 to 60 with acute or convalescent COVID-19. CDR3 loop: CASSSGREGDTQYF. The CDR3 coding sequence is TGCGCCAGCAGCTCCGGCAGGGAAGGAGATACGCAGTATTTT.